The sequence of this T cell receptor beta chain was determined in a study of T cell clones after liver transplantation. This clone was seen a single time. The CDR3 is made up of 11 amino acids. The germline V gene encodes CDR1 MNHEY and CDR2 SMNVEV (reference sequence). Trimming cost V 7 bases and J 0 bases, with 3 bases left between them. The protocol was immunoSEQ multiplex PCR, while the TCRdb copy is restricted to in-frame clones and leaves out a portion. The sample has 90,000 to 120,000 clones; more than 75% are singletons. The specimen comprised CD4+ T cells from blood, sampled before liver transplant. This TCR derives from a human donor who received a liver transplant. The chain links TRBV27 to TRBJ1-1; the D is unclear. The CDR3 DNA is TGTGCCAGCATCGTGAACACTGAAGCTTTCTTT. This sequence encodes CASIVNTEAFF.